Listed below are T cell receptor beta chains from one sample, sequenced in a study of blood T cell repertoires in COVID-19. Sequencing used immunoSEQ multiplex PCR; TCRdb keeps in-frame clones, though not all of them. The repertoire holds 60,000 or so clones, approximately 91% seen once, with less than 2% in the top ten. Sequences were obtained from peripheral blood. The source is a human donor in a cohort sampled during active COVID-19. The CDR3 runs from the conserved cysteine through the conserved F or W. A D gene is named only where the DNA matches it firmly. Clone size, where shown, is once, few, many, or a class for clones that have expanded.

TRBV28	TRBJ2-1	-	-	CASRRTGYEQFF	TGTGCCAGCAGACGCACAGGTTACGAGCAGTTCTTC
TRBV7-2	TRBJ2-7	few	TRBD2	CASSRLAQSYEQYF	TGTGCCAGCTCCCGACTAGCGCAATCCTACGAGCAGTACTTC
TRBV7-2	TRBJ2-3	-	-	CASSRYLGGASTDTQYF	TGTGCCAGCAGCCGTTACTTGGGCGGGGCTAGCACAGATACGCAGTATTTT
TRBV6-2/TRBV6-3	TRBJ2-7	-	-	CASSYADSSYEQYF	TGTGCCAGCAGTTACGCGGATTCATCCTACGAGCAGTACTTC
TRBV9	TRBJ2-7	-	-	CASSVGLGDGSEQYF	TGTGCCAGCAGCGTAGGTCTGGGAGATGGGTCCGAGCAGTACTTC
TRBV19	TRBJ2-7	-	TRBD1	CASSTPGQGTYEQYF	TGTGCCAGTAGCACTCCGGGACAGGGGACGTACGAGCAGTACTTC
TRBV10-1	TRBJ2-7	-	TRBD1	CATLPGQGAHGPGYF	TGCGCCACGCTACCTGGGCAGGGGGCGCACGGGCCTGGGTACTTC
TRBV27	TRBJ1-6	-	TRBD1	CASSFEGQQNSPLHF	TGTGCCAGCAGTTTTGAGGGACAGCAGAATTCACCCCTCCACTTT
TRBV24-1	TRBJ2-7	-	TRBD1	CATSDAARGSSYEQYF	TGTGCCACCAGTGATGCCGCCAGGGGGAGCTCCTACGAGCAGTACTTC
TRBV15	TRBJ2-3	-	-	CATSRDVLEDTQYF	TGTGCCACCAGCAGAGACGTCCTAGAAGATACGCAGTATTTT
TRBV24-1	TRBJ2-5	once	-	CATSGGPGRETQYF	TGTGCCACCAGTGGCGGACCAGGGAGGGAGACCCAGTACTTC
TRBV6-2/TRBV6-3	TRBJ1-2	-	TRBD1	CASSPRGAGGATGYTF	TGTGCCAGCAGCCCCAGGGGGGCAGGGGGCGCAACTGGCTACACCTTC
TRBV6-2/TRBV6-3	TRBJ2-7	-	TRBD1	CASSRPGQGATYEQYF	TGTGCCAGCAGTCGCCCAGGACAGGGGGCCACCTACGAGCAGTACTTC
TRBV6-5	TRBJ1-1	-	-	CASKGQLMNTEAFF	TGTGCCAGCAAAGGACAGCTAATGAACACTGAAGCTTTCTTT
TRBV5-1	TRBJ2-5	-	TRBD2	CASSLGVASGSFETQYF	TGCGCCAGCAGCTTGGGAGTGGCTAGCGGGAGTTTTGAGACCCAGTACTTC
TRBV5-4	TRBJ1-5	few	TRBD1	CASSPGGGNQPQHF	TGTGCCAGCAGTCCAGGGGGCGGCAATCAGCCCCAGCATTTT
TRBV29-1	TRBJ2-7	few	-	CSVAGWGEQYF	TGCAGCGTAGCAGGGTGGGGCGAGCAGTACTTC
TRBV28	TRBJ1-6	-	-	CASTRAGQNNSPLHF	TGTGCCAGCACTCGAGCGGGACAAAATAATTCACCCCTCCACTTT
TRBV9	TRBJ2-1	-	-	CASSVDRGKVNEQFF	TGTGCCAGCAGCGTAGATCGCGGGAAAGTTAATGAGCAGTTCTTC
TRBV7-9	TRBJ2-5	-	TRBD1	CASSLLPGQGKETQYF	TGTGCCAGCAGCTTACTCCCGGGACAGGGGAAGGAGACCCAGTACTTC
TRBV15	TRBJ2-5	-	-	CATSTRLGVQETQYF	TGTGCCACCAGCACCCGACTAGGTGTACAAGAGACCCAGTACTTC
TRBV3-1/TRBV3-2	TRBJ2-3	-	TRBD2	CASSPLAGGSTDTQYF	TGTGCCAGCAGCCCGTTAGCGGGAGGGAGCACAGATACGCAGTATTTT
TRBV2	TRBJ1-2	-	TRBD1	CASSEAGTDYGYTF	TGTGCCAGCAGTGAAGCTGGGACAGACTATGGCTACACCTTC
TRBV18	TRBJ1-1	-	-	CASSPGLNTEAFF	TGTGCCAGCTCCCCTGGACTAAACACTGAAGCTTTCTTT
TRBV28	TRBJ1-5	-	TRBD1	CASSRDRVSNQPQHF	TGTGCCAGCAGCCGCGACAGGGTGAGCAATCAGCCCCAGCATTTT
TRBV9	TRBJ2-1	-	-	CASSRGGATYNEQFF	TGTGCCAGCAGCCGAGGGGGGGCGACCTACAATGAGCAGTTCTTC
TRBV15	TRBJ2-5	-	-	CATSGSGNQETQYF	TGTGCCACCAGTGGTTCGGGAAATCAAGAGACCCAGTACTTC
TRBV19	TRBJ2-7	-	TRBD1	CASSDRAYEQYF	TGTGCCAGTAGTGACAGGGCGTACGAGCAGTACTTC
TRBV10-3	TRBJ1-3	once	-	CAISESFGGMASGNTIYF	TGTGCCATCAGTGAGTCGTTTGGGGGGATGGCATCTGGAAACACCATATATTTT
TRBV5-4	TRBJ1-2	-	TRBD1	CASSLEGQTGISYGYTF	TGTGCCAGCAGCTTGGAGGGACAGACGGGGATTAGCTATGGCTACACCTTC
TRBV19	TRBJ2-5	-	TRBD2	CASSITGTTLQETQYF	TGTGCCAGTAGCATCACCGGGACTACTCTACAAGAGACCCAGTACTTC
TRBV7-2	TRBJ2-7	-	TRBD2	CASSAQGLAGGPYEQYF	TGTGCCAGCAGCGCCCAGGGACTAGCGGGAGGGCCCTACGAGCAGTACTTC
TRBV5-4	TRBJ1-6	-	TRBD1	CASSWNRGLDSPLHF	TGTGCCAGCAGCTGGAACAGGGGGCTCGATTCACCCCTCCACTTT
TRBV6-2/TRBV6-3	TRBJ1-4	-	TRBD1	CASSSRQGISSLVEKLFF	TGTGCCAGCAGTTCCCGACAGGGAATCTCTTCGCTAGTTGAAAAACTGTTTTTT
TRBV6-5	TRBJ1-6	few	TRBD1	CASSFGDSNSPLHF	TGTGCCAGCAGCTTCGGGGACAGTAATTCACCCCTCCACTTT
TRBV3-1/TRBV3-2	TRBJ2-7	-	-	CASSPGYYEQYF	TGTGCCAGCAGCCCCGGTTATTACGAGCAGTACTTC
TRBV9	TRBJ2-3	once	-	CASSVDSARTDTQYF	TGTGCCAGCAGCGTAGATTCGGCGAGGACAGATACGCAGTATTTT
TRBV7-9	TRBJ2-1	-	TRBD2	CASSLAGALYNEQFF	TGTGCCAGCAGCCTAGCGGGAGCCCTCTACAATGAGCAGTTCTTC
TRBV4-2	TRBJ2-7	-	TRBD2	CASSQDLAQRGTYEQYF	TGTGCCAGCAGCCAAGATCTCGCCCAGCGGGGCACCTACGAGCAGTACTTC